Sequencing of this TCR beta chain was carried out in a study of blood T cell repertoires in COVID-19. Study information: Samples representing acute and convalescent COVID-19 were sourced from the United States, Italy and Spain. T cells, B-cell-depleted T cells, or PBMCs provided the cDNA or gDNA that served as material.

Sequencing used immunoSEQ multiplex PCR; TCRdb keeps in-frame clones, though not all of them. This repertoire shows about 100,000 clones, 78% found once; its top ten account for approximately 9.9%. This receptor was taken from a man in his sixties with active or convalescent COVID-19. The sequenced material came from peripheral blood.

In DNA, the CDR3 is TGTGCCAGCAGCCAAGGGGGGGGTTACAATTCACCCCTCCACTTT. This translates into CASSQGGGYNSPLHF. The genes are TRBV3-1 (or the pseudogene TRBV3-2) and TRBJ1-6; D is perhaps TRBD1 (5 bases). V gave up 1 base and J gave up 7 bases, with 11 bases separating them. The germline CDR1 and CDR2 sequences are LGHDT and YNNKEL (reference sequence). The CDR3 is 15 residues long.